This T cell receptor beta chain was captured by sequencing in a study of graft-versus-host responses after intestinal transplantation. The study, taken as a whole, reports: The marrow of recipients harbored GvH clones, and ileum or blood showed some of them first. Early after transplant, HvG declines were associated with peak levels of circulating GvH clones.

Concerning this clone itself: Its antigen is undetermined.

Sequencing was performed with immunoSEQ multiplex PCR; in TCRdb, only in-frame clones are kept and a portion is missing. The repertoire holds 100,000 or so clones, 75% to 95% seen once, with 0.18% in the top ten. The CDR3 has 14 amino acids. Trimming removed 0 bases from V and 6 bases from J, with 11 bases in between. Germline CDR1 LGHNA, CDR2 YSLEER. The sequence derives from a human donor who was the organ donor for an intestinal transplant. Sequenced material: unstimulated CD4+ T cells sorted from spleen or lymph node cells, taken before transplant. The chain links TRBV4-3 to TRBJ1-2; D is possibly TRBD1 (5 bases). The CDR3 nucleotides are TGCGCCAGCAGCCAAGATCGGGGGTCGGATGGCTACACCTTC. Amino acid sequence: CASSQDRGSDGYTF.